The 13 T cell receptor beta chains below all came from one sample that was sequenced in a study of shared clonotypes between healthy human individuals (dated by TCRdb to 2020 to 2021). The library was made by the immunoSEQ multiplex PCR assay. As stored in TCRdb, this immuneACCESS dataset retains in-frame rearrangements with V and J assigned. A fraction of the clones does not appear; measured against another copy, unresolved V genes explain less than half of the discrepancy, and the remainder lacks a known reason. A total of more than 150,000 clones appear in this sample, about 93% of them only once. More than 0.06% of the sample lies in the top ten. Specimen: naive CD4+ T cells sorted from blood. Reading the label with the study, this specimen's cell subset or site is: CD45RA+ positively selected. The source of these receptors is a woman younger than 45 in good health.

This rearrangement joins TRBV28 to TRBJ2-5; 11 bases agree with TRBD1. The J call is doubtful: the DNA matches TRBJ2-7 better. The CDR3 totals 15 residues. Germline V gene data show CDR1 as MDHEN and CDR2 as SYDVKM. CDR3 sequence reads: CASSLFGQGAGEQYF. CDR3 bases: TGTGCCAGCAGTTTATTCGGACAGGGGGCAGGCGAGCAGTACTTC.

This clone occurred once. The CDR3 coding sequence is TGTGCCAGCAGTTTGGGGGTCCCCACCTACGAGCAGTACTTC. This codes for CASSLGVPTYEQYF. The chain links TRBV28 to TRBJ2-7, with D possibly being TRBD1 or TRBD2 (5 bases each). Trimming shortened V by 3 bases and J by 2 bases, and 11 bases separated the two germline ends. Per the germline V gene, CDR1 is MDHEN and CDR2 is SYDVKM. The CDR3 consists of 14 residues.

The chain has TRBV2 and TRBJ2-5; perhaps TRBD1 as D (6 bases). V was pared by 5 bases and J by 2 bases, with 18 bases between. CDR3 size: 16 residues. Germline CDR1 reads SNHLY; CDR2 reads FYNNEI. The CDR3 DNA is TGTGCCAGCAGTAAAACCGGGACACCGATTCAAGAGACCCAGTACTTC. Its protein is CASSKTGTPIQETQYF.

The chain couples TRBV15 to TRBJ1-6; possible D gene TRBD1, 5 bases. The CDR3 sequence is 14 residues long. Germline V gene data show CDR1 as LNHNV and CDR2 as YYDKDF (reference sequence). V was cut by 3 bases and J by 9 bases, with 12 bases left in between. In nucleotides, the CDR3 is TGTGCCACCAGCAGGGATCCGACAGCTTCACCCCTCCACTTT. Translation gives CATSRDPTASPLHF.

There are a few counts of this clone. This chain links TRBV2 with TRBJ2-7, with D possibly being TRBD1 (5 bases). Trimming pared 7 bases from V and 3 bases from J, leaving 13 bases between. CDR3 length equals 13 residues. The V gene's germline CDR1 is SNHLY and CDR2 FYNNEI. CDR3 amino acids: CASTPRQNYEQYF. As DNA, the CDR3 is TGTGCCAGCACACCACGACAGAACTACGAGCAGTACTTC.

V and J are TRBV11-2 and TRBJ2-2, with D tentatively TRBD2 (5 bases). CDR3 length: 15 residues. The V gene lost 4 bases and the J gene lost 5 bases, with 14 bases spanning the gap. CDR1 and CDR2 (germline): SGHAT, FQNNGV. The CDR3 region is CASSSGSGGTGELFF. CDR3 DNA sequence: TGTGCCAGCAGCTCGGGATCAGGTGGTACCGGGGAGCTGTTTTTT.

The V and J genes are TRBV2 and TRBJ1-4; D not resolved. The CDR3 covers 14 residues. Germline CDR1 reads SNHLY; CDR2 reads FYNNEI. With 6 bases removed from V and 3 bases from J, the gap between germline ends came to 11 bases. This CDR3 is CASRRGWANEKLFF. As DNA, the CDR3 is TGTGCCAGCAGGAGAGGGTGGGCTAATGAAAAACTGTTTTTT.

The V call is TRBV30, the J call TRBJ2-7, with 7 bases fitting TRBD2. Germline trimming cut 5 bases from V and 6 bases from J; bases unmatched to any gene: 16. CDR3 length: 15 residues. The germline V gene encodes CDR1 GTSNPN and CDR2 SVGIG (reference sequence). CDR3 DNA sequence: TGTGCCTGGCATCCCGCGGGAGTTGCGCGGGTCGAGCAGTACTTC. Protein: CAWHPAGVARVEQYF.

J is TRBJ1-2 and V is TRBV6-1; 8 positions agree with TRBD1. CDR1 is MNHNS, CDR2 SASEGT, per germline. The CDR3 sequence is 14 residues long. The junction had 11 bases not matched to a gene; V was cut back by 6 bases and J by 8 bases. The CDR3 spells CASSRTDREGGYTF. The CDR3 nucleotides read TGTGCCAGCAGCAGAACGGACAGGGAAGGCGGCTACACCTTC.

In this sample, this clone turned up once. The V call is TRBV5-1, the J call TRBJ2-1; D is perhaps TRBD1 (6 bases). From germline, CDR1 is SGHRS and CDR2 YFSETQ. Trimming shortened V by 2 bases and J by 2 bases, and 8 bases separated the two germline ends. The CDR3 is 14 amino acids. CDR3 sequence: CASSFRTAYNEQFF. For the CDR3, the DNA is TGCGCCAGCAGCTTCCGGACAGCCTACAATGAGCAGTTCTTC.

The chain links TRBV25-1 to TRBJ2-1; TRBD2 is a possible D gene (6 bases). The CDR3 sequence is 15 residues long. Between the trimmed V and J ends, which lost 5 bases and 2 bases, there was a span of 13 bases. Germline V gene sequence: CDR1 MGHDK, CDR2 SYGVNS. The CDR3 loop is CASSPPEGAYNEQFF. Written as DNA, the CDR3 is TGTGCCAGCAGTCCCCCGGAGGGTGCCTACAATGAGCAGTTCTTC.

The chain couples TRBV28 to TRBJ2-5; D unclear. The CDR3 runs to 13 residues. Germline V gene sequence: CDR1 MDHEN, CDR2 SYDVKM. Trimming removed 6 bases at V and 4 bases at J, with 12 bases between. CDR3 region: CASRRQVRETQYF. CDR3 in DNA: TGTGCCAGCAGGAGGCAGGTCCGAGAGACCCAGTACTTC.

The chain recombines TRBV4-1 with TRBJ1-4, with D perhaps matching TRBD1 (5 bases). Germline values: CDR1 MGHRA, CDR2 YSYEKL. This CDR3 comprises 15 residues. V was cut by 0 bases and J by 7 bases, with 12 bases left in between. CDR3 protein: CASSQDPGRPEKLFF. Here the CDR3 DNA reads TGCGCCAGCAGCCAAGATCCGGGACGCCCTGAAAAACTGTTTTTT.